What follows describes a single TCR beta chain. Authors' processing steps: Quantification of nucleated cells was approximated via reference gene primer amplification. TCRdb keeps only in-frame clones here, not all; method: immunoSEQ multiplex PCR. V and J calls and clone size are given by that table; D and trimming were obtained from the DNA. The sample includes tens of thousands of clones, around 88% of them seen just once. CDR3 length: 17 amino acids. CDR1 LNHDA and CDR2 SQIVND come from the germline V gene (reference sequence). V trimming: 7 bases; J trimming: 0 bases; junction bases outside the gene matches: 10. The source of the sample is a study of blood T cell repertoires in COVID-19. Study details: Sites across the United States, Italy and Spain contributed samples from acute and convalescent COVID-19.

The V call is TRBV19, the J call TRBJ2-2; 8 bases map to TRBD1. Sequencing used peripheral blood. This receptor was obtained from a man in his 60s with acute or convalescent COVID-19. The CDR3 DNA follows: TGTGCCAGTACCCGACCCAGGGGGCTAGCGAACACCGGGGAGCTGTTTTTT. Its protein product is CASTRPRGLANTGELFF.